The subject of this entry is one T cell receptor (beta chain). Its antigen is unidentified. Method: immunoSEQ multiplex PCR; TCRdb's copy keeps in-frame clones and lacks some. The repertoire includes 95,000 to 150,000 clones, 80% to 90% of them detected once, and about 3% sits in the top ten. With 3 bases removed from V and 6 bases from J, the gap between germline ends came to 23 bases. Germline CDR1 LNHDA, CDR2 SQIVND (reference sequence). The CDR3 contains 17 residues. The entry originates in a study of T cell responses to AZD1222 COVID-19 vaccine. Broader study findings: Among spike-specific TCRs, nearly half reportedly target unmutated variant regions. Donors were largely white British and mainly female; clonal diversity was possibly underestimated. Vaccine-associated CD4 TCRs ranged over spike, dominating at 160-218 and 743-854.

This TCR was recovered from an adult in good health. The gene calls are TRBV19 and TRBJ1-1; the D gene is possibly TRBD1 (6 bases). The material sequenced was peripheral blood, taken on day 0 of AZD1222 vaccination. For the CDR3, the DNA is TGTGCCAGTAGTATTCAAAAGGGGATGGGGGCTTTCTCTGAAGCTTTCTTT. Residues: CASSIQKGMGAFSEAFF.